This T cell receptor beta chain appears in the sequencing data of a study of blood T cells in healthy people across ages. This clonotype was detected once. Primers used in a second PCR of about 6 to 11 cycles were a sample-barcoded 5' primer and a J-beta primer mix. TCRdb called the 5' RACE reads again in MiXCR, with one record for every CDR3 protein. The sample includes 1,500,000 or so distinct CDR3 sequences, almost 60% seen only once; the top ten take over 5%. This CDR3 spans 16 amino acids. Germline CDR1 is SEHNR and CDR2 is FQNEAQ (reference sequence). Trimming took off 1 base at V and 2 bases at J, with 12 bases between the two ends.

The receptor comes from a man between 18 and 35 years old in good health. The rearrangement joins TRBV7-9 to TRBJ2-1; a possible D gene is TRBD1 (6 bases). Sequencing used blood. CDR3 sequence reads: CASSLGTDHPYNEQFF. The CDR3 DNA reads as TGTGCCAGCAGCTTAGGGACAGATCATCCCTACAATGAGCAGTTCTTC.